The 21 T cell receptor beta chains below were found in one sample sequenced in a study of blood T cells in healthy people across ages. Primers used in a second PCR of roughly 7 to 11 cycles were a sample-barcoded 5' primer and a J-beta primer mix. TCRdb called the 5' RACE reads again in MiXCR, with one record for every CDR3 protein. There are over a million distinct CDR3 sequences in the sample; around 43% occur only once, and about 20% lies in the top ten. The sequenced sample consisted of blood. The receptor set was obtained from a woman in her fifties or sixties in good health.

This clonotype was seen a handful of times. V usage is TRBV20-1 and J usage is TRBJ1-2; D is possibly TRBD1 (5 bases). In germline, CDR1 is DFQATT, CDR2 SNEGSKA (reference sequence). V shed 7 bases and J shed 5 bases, with 29 bases lying between them. The CDR3 is 17 amino acids. CDR3: CSGKHRSFDKGRYGYTF. CDR3 bases: TGCAGTGGAAAACACAGGTCATTCGATAAGGGGCGTTATGGCTACACCTTC.

The V and J genes are TRBV4-1 and TRBJ2-7; tentative D call: TRBD1 (6 bases). Per the germline V gene, CDR1 is MGHRA and CDR2 is YSYEKL. The CDR3 runs 18 residues. Trimming pared 0 bases from V and 2 bases from J, leaving 20 bases between. Here the CDR3 DNA reads TGCGCCAGCAGCCAAGATCAAGTCGGGCAGGGGCTTACCTACGAGCAGTACTTC. This encodes CASSQDQVGQGLTYEQYF.

This rearrangement joins TRBV12-3 or TRBV12-4 to TRBJ1-5, with no clear D. This CDR3 contains 12 residues. The V end lost 2 bases, the J end lost 7 bases, and 6 bases lay between the germline ends. CDR3 nucleotides: TGTGCCAGCAGTTTATCCGTCCAGCCCCAGCATTTT. Its protein is CASSLSVQPQHF.

The V call is TRBV29-1, the J call TRBJ1-4, with D uncertain. V shed 1 base and J shed 4 bases, with 10 bases lying between them. Per germline, CDR1 SQVTM and CDR2 ANQGSEA. The CDR3 is 14 residues long. CDR3 in amino acids: CSVEGPSGNEKLFF. The CDR3, as DNA: TGCAGCGTTGAAGGCCCGAGTGGTAATGAAAAACTGTTTTTT. Full variable domain (missing parts from reference TRBV29-1 and TRBJ1-4): SAVISQKPSRDICQRGTSLTIQCQVDSQVTMMFWYRQQPGQSLTLIATANQGSEATYESGFVIDKFPISRPNLTFSTLTVSNMSPEDSSIYLCSVEGPSGNEKLFFGSGTQLSVL.

The CDR3, as DNA: TGTGCCAGCACCCGACCGGGACAGGGTGGCTATGGCTACACCTTC. Encoded protein: CASTRPGQGGYGYTF. The gene calls are TRBV7-2 and TRBJ1-2; TRBD1 matches 9 bases. The trim removed 7 bases at V and 4 bases at J, leaving 10 bases unmatched. Germline V gene sequence: CDR1 SGHTA, CDR2 FQGNSA. This CDR3 region has 15 residues.

This clonotype has more than one count but fewer than ten. The rearrangement links TRBV5-1 to TRBJ1-2, with D tentatively TRBD1 (5 bases). Trimming took off 0 bases at V and 4 bases at J, with 10 bases between the two ends. Germline values: CDR1 SGHRS, CDR2 YFSETQ. This CDR3 has 14 residues. The CDR3 bases are TGCGCCAGCAGCTTGGGGGTGACAGCCTATGGCTACACCTTC. Translated, it gives CASSLGVTAYGYTF.

The V gene is TRBV20-1, the J gene TRBJ2-4; D is unresolved. CDR3 length equals 14 residues. CDR1 is DFQATT, CDR2 SNEGSKA, per germline (reference sequence). The ends were cut back, 3 bases at V and 7 bases at J, with 16 bases in the middle. The CDR3 DNA sequence: TGCAGTGCTAGTTCCTCGGCAGGTGGTAACATTCAGTACTTC. Translating it yields CSASSSAGGNIQYF.

This chain uses TRBV12-3 or TRBV12-4 with TRBJ2-7; 9 nucleotides agree with TRBD1. The length of the CDR3 is 15 residues. V lost 6 bases, J lost 6 bases, and 12 bases stayed unmatched. CDR3 in amino acids: CASSQAGTGHFEQYF. CDR3 in DNA: TGTGCCAGCAGCCAAGCCGGGACAGGGCACTTCGAGCAGTACTTC.

A few counts support this clonotype. The chain has TRBV11-1 and TRBJ2-1; maybe TRBD2 (6 bases). The CDR3 runs to 15 residues. Germline V gene sequence: CDR1 SGHAT, CDR2 FQDESV (reference sequence). Trimming took 5 bases from V and 6 from J, leaving 17 bases between them. CDR3 sequence reads: CASSRRLVGTNEQFF. CDR3 nucleotide sequence: TGTGCCAGCAGCCGTCGACTAGTGGGGACCAATGAGCAGTTCTTC.

This clonotype has only a few counts. The chain links TRBV4-1 to TRBJ2-5, with 8 bases matching TRBD2. The junction had 2 bases not matched to a gene; V was cut back by 3 bases and J by 2 bases. Germline-derived CDR1 and CDR2 are MGHRA and YSYEKL. The CDR3 is 14 amino acids. This CDR3 is CASSHTSGQETQYF. DNA of the CDR3: TGCGCCAGCAGCCATACTAGCGGACAAGAGACCCAGTACTTC.

In nucleotides, the CDR3 is TGTGCCAGTAGTATCGGTGGTAGCGGGAGATTGAATGAGCAGTTCTTC. Translating gives CASSIGGSGRLNEQFF. This chain joins TRBV19 and TRBJ2-1, with 9 bases that match TRBD2. CDR3 size: 16 residues. V lost 3 bases to trimming and J lost 7 bases; unmatched junction nucleotides: 10. CDR1 is LNHDA and CDR2 is SQIVND in the germline V gene (reference sequence).

The rearrangement links TRBV27 to TRBJ1-5, with 8 bases that match TRBD1. The J segment lost 7 bases and the V segment lost 5 bases, leaving 16 bases of the junction unmatched. Germline V CDR1 and CDR2: MNHEY, SMNVEV (reference sequence). This CDR3 is built from 17 residues. CDR3 protein: CASSPRTGSLPDQPQHF. CDR3 bases: TGTGCCAGCAGTCCCCGGACAGGGAGTCTCCCGGACCAGCCCCAGCATTTT.

The chain combines TRBV2 with TRBJ2-1; TRBD1 is a possible D gene (6 bases). The CDR3 is 16 residues long. Deletions cut 7 bases from V and 4 bases from J, with 20 bases between. Germline V gene sequence: CDR1 SNHLY, CDR2 FYNNEI. The CDR3 protein is CASISSQGRAYNEQFF. The CDR3 bases are TGTGCCAGCATTTCGTCGCAGGGGCGGGCTTACAATGAGCAGTTCTTC.

The sample holds a few counts of this clonotype. The CDR3 loop is CASTYTSGANVLTF. The CDR3 nucleotides are TGTGCCAGCACCTACACATCTGGGGCCAACGTCCTGACTTTC. The V gene is TRBV7-2, the J gene TRBJ2-6; D uncertain. V lost 7 bases and J 1 base, leaving 8 bases between the germline ends. The CDR3 is 14 amino acids. The germline V gene has CDR1 SGHTA and CDR2 FQGNSA.

This clonotype was detected ten times or more. V and J are TRBV11-1 and TRBJ2-7, with unresolved D. Germline lookup yields CDR1 SGHAT and CDR2 FQDESV (reference sequence). The CDR3 has 15 residues. Trimming took off 5 bases at V and 0 bases at J, with 14 bases between the two ends. The CDR3 DNA reads TGTGCCAGCAGCAATCGAGGTAGTGTCTCCTACGAGCAGTACTTC. This gives the protein CASSNRGSVSYEQYF.

The sample holds a few counts of this clonotype. A much larger clone lies one base from this, so it may be a read error. V is TRBV29-1 and J is TRBJ2-3; TRBD1 or TRBD2 may be the D gene (5 bases each). CDR1 SQVTM and CDR2 ANQGSEA come from the germline V gene. V was shortened by 4 bases and J by 7 bases, with 18 bases between the two germline ends. CDR3 size: 14 residues. In nucleotides, the CDR3 is TGCAGCGTTGGGCTCGCCGTGGGGGAGAATACGCAGTATTTT. Translating gives CSVGLAVGENTQYF.

This clonotype was seen a few times. The gene calls are TRBV7-8 and TRBJ2-5, with D tentatively TRBD1 (6 bases). This CDR3 contains 14 residues. Germline CDR1 SGHVS, CDR2 FQNEAQ. Trimming removed 6 bases from V and 4 bases from J, with 15 bases in between. The CDR3 sequence: CASRQGRGGETQYF. The CDR3 coding sequence is TGTGCCAGCAGACAGGGACGTGGTGGAGAGACCCAGTACTTC.

There are a few counts of this clonotype. The chain combines TRBV20-1 with TRBJ2-7; D might be TRBD2 (7 bases). Germline CDR1 is DFQATT and CDR2 is SNEGSKA (reference sequence). Trimming left V 6 bases short and J 4 bases short, with 16 bases between. This CDR3 has 13 residues. Written as DNA, the CDR3 is TGCAGTGCCTTAAACAGGGAGGGATACGAGCAGTACTTC. This encodes CSALNREGYEQYF.

This clonotype was found many times. The gene calls are TRBV20-1 and TRBJ2-5; no firm D call. Germline CDR1 reads DFQATT; CDR2 reads SNEGSKA (reference sequence). The ends were cut back, 5 bases at V and 4 bases at J, with 11 bases in the middle. The CDR3 extends over 12 amino acids. CDR3 amino acids: CSAFENRETQYF. The CDR3 bases are TGCAGTGCTTTCGAGAACCGAGAGACCCAGTACTTC.

This clonotype was counted a few times. The genes are TRBV10-3 and TRBJ2-3, with 12 nucleotides matching TRBD2. The germline gives CDR1 ENHRY, CDR2 SYGVKD. The CDR3 covers 15 residues. The V segment lost 8 bases and the J segment 2 bases; nucleotides outside the gene matches: 5. The CDR3 here is CAIGGLAGFTDTQYF. For the CDR3, the DNA is TGTGCCATCGGGGGACTAGCGGGTTTCACAGATACGCAGTATTTT.

This clonotype was counted between two and nine times. The chain recombines TRBV2 with TRBJ2-4, with TRBD1 identical over 9 bases. The assigned J gene may be wrong: the sequence end matches TRBJ2-7 better. The germline CDR1 and CDR2 sequences are SNHLY and FYNNEI. The CDR3 is made up of 14 amino acids. CDR3 nucleotide sequence: TGTGCCAGCACCAGGGACAGGGTCGACGACGAGCAGTACTTC. Amino acids: CASTRDRVDDEQYF.